This TCR beta chain was sequenced during a study of regulatory T cells in long-lasting Graves disease. Findings of the study overall: Small numbers of samples may have cut accuracy. Persistent Graves' patients showed a TCR diversity that was lower than that of newly diagnosed ones. A greater number of public clonotypes (fewer than 3,000) was shared by persistent patients than by new patients (about 960).

This clonotype was detected ten times or more. Its antigen is currently unknown. Time point noted: newly diagnosed GD, antithyroid drugs for less than 3 months. PBMC RNA served as the TCR library source. Researchers made TCR beta libraries by using iRepertoire HTBI primers and running Arm-PCR on CDR3 regions. TCRdb recomputed calls from the multiplex PCR reads with MiXCR, one row per CDR3 protein. This repertoire shows 520,000 or so distinct CDR3 sequences, around 12% found once; its top ten account for roughly 8.2%. These data also formed part of another study, on T cells in Graves' hyperthyroidism and ophthalmopathy. As reported in that work: Absent ophthalmopathy progression within 18 months defined stable Graves' hyperthyroidism.

The TCR sequence derives from a woman in her 30s with Graves disease. This specimen consisted of peripheral blood mononuclear cells (PBMCs), obtained at new diagnosis, from a patient treated with antithyroid drugs.

CDR3 DNA sequence: TGTGCCAGCAAGTTCTACACCGGGGAGCTGTTTTTT. Translating gives CASKFYTGELFF. This chain connects TRBV28 to TRBJ2-2, with D hard to call. This CDR3 region has 12 residues. The germline CDR1 and CDR2 sequences are MDHEN and SYDVKM. V was trimmed by 7 bases and J by 3 bases, leaving 6 bases between them.